These 25 T cell receptor beta chains came from one sample sequenced in a study of blood T cell repertoires in COVID-19 (dated by TCRdb to about 2020). The library came from the immunoSEQ multiplex PCR assay. Here the immuneACCESS table is served through TCRdb, limited to in-frame sequences with V and J called. Missing clones are a known gap in these copies; in checked studies unresolved V genes cover under half, and the rest lacks a known reason. Within this sample are 150,000 to 200,000 clones, with 65% to 90% of them counted one time only. The ten largest make up about 9.6% of the sample. The sequenced sample was peripheral blood. The receptors were sampled from a man aged 45 to 65 with active or convalescent COVID-19.

This chain uses TRBV20-1 with TRBJ2-7, with D maybe TRBD1 (6 bases). Germline CDR1 and CDR2: DFQATT and SNEGSKA (reference sequence). Trimming took off 3 bases at V and 6 bases at J, with 18 bases between the two ends. The CDR3 loop spans 14 amino acids. The CDR3 DNA reads TGCAGTGCTAGTGATCCAGGGGTACTCACCGAGCAGTACTTC. It translates to CSASDPGVLTEQYF.

The chain carries TRBV7-3 and TRBJ2-3; TRBD2 matches 10 bases. The ends lost 5 bases at V and 4 bases at J; junction bases unmatched: 12. Germline CDR1 is SGHTA and CDR2 is FQGTGA. The CDR3 extends over 17 amino acids. CDR3 sequence (DNA): TGTGCCAGCAGCCCGGGACTAGCGATAGCCCAGCCAGATACGCAGTATTTT. Residues: CASSPGLAIAQPDTQYF. Looking up the rest from reference TRBV7-3 and TRBJ2-3 gives the full variable domain: GAGVSQTPSNKVTEKGKYVELRCDPISGHTALYWYRQSLGQGPEFLIYFQGTGAADDSGLPNDRFFAVRPEGSVSTLKIQRTERGDSAVYLCASSPGLAIAQPDTQYFGPGTRLTVL.

The chain couples TRBV7-2 to TRBJ2-5, with D perhaps matching TRBD2 (5 bases). Germline CDR1 and CDR2: SGHTA and FQGNSA. Between the trimmed V and J ends, which lost 1 base and 1 base, there was a span of 7 bases. The length of the CDR3 is 14 residues. CDR3 coding DNA: TGTGCCAGCAGCTTAGGAGGGATCCAAGAGACCCAGTACTTC. Its protein product is CASSLGGIQETQYF.

The gene calls are TRBV28 and TRBJ1-2; TRBD1 might be the D (5 bases). The length of the CDR3 is 12 residues. V lost 5 bases and J 5 bases, leaving 9 bases between the germline ends. Germline V lookup: CDR1 MDHEN, CDR2 SYDVKM. CDR3: CASSAQGYGYTF. For the CDR3, the DNA is TGTGCCAGCAGTGCCCAGGGTTATGGCTACACCTTC.

The chain is built from TRBV7-3 and TRBJ2-1; D possibly corresponds to TRBD1 (6 bases). The CDR3 has 13 residues. Germline V gene lookup returns CDR1 SGHTA and CDR2 FQGTGA. Trimming took 5 bases from V and 4 from J, leaving 9 bases between them. The CDR3 spells CASSPDSYNEQFF. The CDR3 DNA follows: TGTGCCAGCAGCCCGGACAGTTACAATGAGCAGTTCTTC.

This clone was counted only a few times. The V and J genes are TRBV7-2 and TRBJ1-4, with TRBD1 matching over 7 bases. There are 15 residues in the CDR3. The V and J ends lost 1 base and 5 bases, in that order; junction bases with no gene match: 4. CDR1 is SGHTA and CDR2 is FQGNSA in the germline V gene. As DNA, the CDR3 is TGTGCCAGCAGCTTAGACGGGGACAGAAATGAAAAACTGTTTTTT. This gives the protein CASSLDGDRNEKLFF.

For the CDR3, the DNA is TGTGCCAGCTCACCTCAGGGATTAGCAGGAAACACCATATATTTT. This translates into CASSPQGLAGNTIYF. V gene TRBV18 combines with J gene TRBJ1-3; D may be TRBD1 (5 bases). Between the trimmed V and J ends, which lost 3 bases and 4 bases, there was a span of 13 bases. The CDR3 totals 15 residues. CDR1 and CDR2 (germline): KGHSH, LQKENI.

This clone appeared once. The CDR3 coding sequence is TGTGCCAGCACCGGAGCGACAGATACGCAGTATTTT. It specifies CASTGATDTQYF. The chain has TRBV6-6 and TRBJ2-3; D remains unclear. The CDR3 length is 12 residues. V lost 7 bases to trimming and J lost 3 bases, with 8 bases between them. CDR1 and CDR2 from the germline V gene are MNHNY and SVGAGI (reference sequence).

The chain uses TRBV27 and TRBJ1-6, with D possibly matching TRBD1 (6 bases). V gave up 4 bases and J gave up 0 bases, with 13 bases separating them. In germline, CDR1 is MNHEY, CDR2 SMNVEV (reference sequence). This CDR3 is 17 amino acids long. The CDR3 reads CASSYRQDSSYNSPLHF. The CDR3 DNA reads as TGTGCCAGCAGTTACCGACAGGACAGCTCCTATAATTCACCCCTCCACTTT.

The chain couples TRBV6-5 to TRBJ2-5; tentative D call: TRBD2 (6 bases). This CDR3 region has 13 residues. Trimming took off 3 bases at V and 5 bases at J, with 10 bases between the two ends. Germline V lookup: CDR1 MNHEY, CDR2 SVGAGI. The DNA of the CDR3 is TGTGCCAGCAGTTATTTGGGGGGTGAGACCCAGTACTTC. Translated, it gives CASSYLGGETQYF.

The V call is TRBV29-1, the J call TRBJ2-7, with D perhaps matching TRBD1 (6 bases). From germline, CDR1 is SQVTM and CDR2 ANQGSEA. The length of the CDR3 is 16 residues. Trimming stripped 1 base from V and 0 bases from J, with 16 bases between. In nucleotides, the CDR3 is TGCAGCGTTGAAGGAGAAACAGGGCGCTACTCCTACGAGCAGTACTTC. This encodes CSVEGETGRYSYEQYF.

This clone was seen a single time. The chain employs TRBV9 and TRBJ2-6; tentative D call: TRBD1 (6 bases). This CDR3 has 16 amino acids. Germline V gene lookup returns CDR1 SGDLS and CDR2 YYNGEE. Trimming removed 0 bases from V and 2 bases from J, with 9 bases in between. The CDR3 loop reads CASSVGSGAGANVLTF. In DNA form, the CDR3 reads TGTGCCAGCAGCGTAGGGTCAGGGGCTGGGGCCAACGTCCTGACTTTC.

Here the CDR3 DNA reads TGTGCCAGCAGCTTAGCATCATTGGCGGCCTACGAGCAGTACTTC. Amino acid sequence: CASSLASLAAYEQYF. The chain carries TRBV7-6 and TRBJ2-7; D not resolved. This CDR3 has 15 amino acids. CDR1 and CDR2 from the germline V gene are SGHVS and FNYEAQ. V dropped 0 bases and J dropped 2 bases, with 11 bases sitting between them.

V usage is TRBV19 and J usage is TRBJ2-2; D perhaps matches TRBD1 (6 bases). V was pared by 1 base and J by 7 bases, with 19 bases between. The germline V gene encodes CDR1 LNHDA and CDR2 SQIVND (reference sequence). The CDR3 spans 17 residues. The CDR3 DNA sequence: TGTGCCAGTAGTATAGGACCCCCGACAGGAGATTACGGGGAGCTGTTTTTT. This translates into CASSIGPPTGDYGELFF.

This chain links TRBV4-2 with TRBJ2-7; 16 bases map to TRBD2. Losses at the gene ends were 1 base for V and 3 bases for J; bases not matched to a gene: 9. From germline, CDR1 is LGHNA and CDR2 YNFKEQ. The CDR3 loop spans 19 amino acids. CDR3 DNA sequence: TGTGCCAGCAGCCAAGCCGCCGGGACTAGCGGGGGGGCCTACTACGAGCAGTACTTC. Protein product: CASSQAAGTSGGAYYEQYF.

The rearrangement links TRBV4-1 to TRBJ2-1; a weak D match, TRBD2 (5 bases). The V gene lost 1 base and the J gene lost 0 bases, with 7 bases spanning the gap. Germline V gives CDR1 MGHRA, CDR2 YSYEKL. The CDR3 loop spans 15 amino acids. CDR3 in amino acids: CASSQAGSSYNEQFF. CDR3 nucleotide sequence: TGCGCCAGCAGCCAAGCGGGGAGCTCCTACAATGAGCAGTTCTTC.

The V and J genes are TRBV19 and TRBJ1-5, with a tentative D call TRBD1 (6 bases). Germline V CDR1 and CDR2: LNHDA, SQIVND (reference sequence). The CDR3 has 16 residues. Trimming took 6 bases from V and 2 from J, leaving 17 bases between them. The CDR3 coding sequence is TGTGCCAGTAGGCCCCTTGGGGGCAGGGGCAATCAGCCCCAGCATTTT. Its protein product is CASRPLGGRGNQPQHF.

This chain connects TRBV7-9 to TRBJ2-3, with TRBD2 identical over 7 bases. CDR3 length: 14 amino acids. The V and J ends lost 7 bases and 5 bases, in that order; junction bases with no gene match: 9. The germline gives CDR1 SEHNR, CDR2 FQNEAQ (reference sequence). The CDR3 protein is CASMFAGAGDTQYF. The CDR3 coding sequence is TGTGCCAGCATGTTTGCGGGAGCTGGAGATACGCAGTATTTT.

The gene calls are TRBV9 and TRBJ2-2; 9 bases map to TRBD2. V shed 0 bases and J 4 bases; nucleotides not matched to a gene: 1. Germline V gives CDR1 SGDLS, CDR2 YYNGEE. The CDR3 contains 15 residues. The CDR3 loop is CASSVVAGVTGELFF. The CDR3 DNA follows: TGTGCCAGCAGCGTAGTAGCGGGAGTCACCGGGGAGCTGTTTTTT. The full variable domain, its missing parts supplied by reference TRBV9 and TRBJ2-2, is DSGVTQTPKHLITATGQRVTLRCSPRSGDLSVYWYQQSLDQGLQFLIQYYNGEERAKGNILERFSAQQFPDLHSELNLSSLELGDSALYFCASSVVAGVTGELFFGEGSRLTVL.

The chain couples TRBV7-3 to TRBJ2-5, with D maybe TRBD1 (5 bases). V was trimmed by 1 base and J by 4 bases, leaving 13 bases between them. CDR3 size: 15 residues. The germline CDR1 and CDR2 sequences are SGHTA and FQGTGA. CDR3 sequence (DNA): TGTGCCAGCAGCTTAATAGGGGTTACTGGAGAGACCCAGTACTTC. Its translation is CASSLIGVTGETQYF. Full variable domain (outside the CDR3, taken from reference TRBV7-3 and TRBJ2-5): GAGVSQTPSNKVTEKGKYVELRCDPISGHTALYWYRQSLGQGPEFLIYFQGTGAADDSGLPNDRFFAVRPEGSVSTLKIQRTERGDSAVYLCASSLIGVTGETQYFGPGTRLLVL.

This clone showed up just once. The rearrangement links TRBV5-1 to TRBJ1-4, with TRBD1 as a possible D gene (6 bases). The ends were cut back, 4 bases at V and 2 bases at J, with 24 bases in the middle. CDR1 is SGHRS, CDR2 YFSETQ, per germline. The CDR3 has 19 amino acids. The CDR3 sequence is CASSPSRVGRTATNEKLFF. The DNA of the CDR3 is TGCGCCAGCAGCCCGTCTCGGGTGGGCCGGACAGCGACTAATGAAAAACTGTTTTTT.

The genes are TRBV12-5 and TRBJ1-1; the D is unclear. V was shortened by 5 bases and J by 4 bases, with 5 bases between the two germline ends. The CDR3 has 11 residues. Germline values: CDR1 LGHNT, CDR2 FRNRAP. The CDR3 loop reads CASGKLTEAFF. CDR3 sequence (DNA): TGTGCTAGTGGTAAACTCACTGAAGCTTTCTTT. The full variable domain, with the rest looked up from reference TRBV12-5 and TRBJ1-1, is DARVTQTPRHKVTEMGQEVTMRCQPILGHNTVFWYRQTMMQGLELLAYFRNRAPLDDSGMPKDRFSAEMPDATLATLKIQPSEPRDSAVYFCASGKLTEAFFGQGTRLTVV.

This chain uses TRBV11-3 with TRBJ2-1, with TRBD1 matching over 8 bases. The trim removed 5 bases at V and 6 bases at J, leaving 6 bases unmatched. The CDR3 totals 14 residues. Germline V gene sequence: CDR1 SGHNT, CDR2 YENEEA. CDR3 in DNA: TGTGCCAGCAGCACTAGGACAGGGCCCAATGAGCAGTTCTTC. This codes for CASSTRTGPNEQFF. The whole variable domain, filled in from reference TRBV11-3 and TRBJ2-1, reads EAGVVQSPRYKIIEKKQPVAFWCNPISGHNTLYWYLQNLGQGPELLIRYENEEAVDDSQLPKDRFSAERLKGVDSTLKIQPAELGDSAVYLCASSTRTGPNEQFFGPGTRLTVL.

With respect to this clone: Other DNA variants within this sample encode the same CDR3. This chain connects TRBV5-1 to TRBJ1-2; perhaps TRBD1 as D (6 bases). Germline CDR1 is SGHRS and CDR2 is YFSETQ. V was cut by 0 bases and J by 4 bases, with 10 bases left in between. This CDR3 comprises 14 residues. CDR3 loop: CASSLEDRIYGYTF. The CDR3 nucleotides read TGCGCCAGCAGCTTGGAGGACAGAATCTATGGCTACACCTTC.

V is TRBV29-1 and J is TRBJ2-7, with 7 bases that match TRBD1. CDR1 and CDR2 (germline): SQVTM, ANQGSEA. The CDR3 runs to 12 residues. V lost 4 bases to trimming and J lost 2 bases; unmatched junction nucleotides: 2. The CDR3 region has the DNA TGCAGCGTTGTCACAGGGGCCTACGAGCAGTACTTC. Translating gives CSVVTGAYEQYF.